This passage covers 18 T cell receptor beta chains from one sample sequenced in a study of CD8 T cells in ankylosing spondylitis. Study-wide results and caveats: Characteristic of ankylosing spondylitis blood, it appeared, was a TCR beta motif comprising about eight highly homologous variants.

One entry per CDR3 protein results from TCRdb running MiXCR on the 5' RACE reads. The repertoire holds around 430,000 distinct CDR3 sequences, 15% to 20% seen once, with approximately 0.97% in the top ten. Their specific antigens are unknown. Sequencing used blood, either unsorted or a sorted T cell fraction (not recorded which). These receptors were collected from a male donor with ankylosing spondylitis.

This clonotype came up once. The chain has TRBV6-5 and TRBJ2-7, with 9 bases fitting TRBD1. The trim removed 4 bases at V and 3 bases at J, leaving 7 bases unmatched. Germline V gene lookup returns CDR1 MNHEY and CDR2 SVGAGI. The CDR3 covers 15 residues. Written as DNA, the CDR3 is TGTGCCAGCAGTTTCCTGCCGGGACAGGGCTACGAGCAGTACTTC. It is translated as CASSFLPGQGYEQYF.

This rearrangement joins TRBV6-2 or TRBV6-3 to TRBJ1-1; D is unclear. The V gene's germline CDR1 is MNHEY and CDR2 SVGEGT. CDR3 size: 11 residues. Trimming pared 4 bases from V and 7 bases from J, leaving 7 bases between. The CDR3 DNA reads as TGTGCCAGCAGTTTCCAAAGTGAAGCTTTCTTT. Translation gives CASSFQSEAFF.

This clonotype was seen a handful of times. This chain connects TRBV29-1 to TRBJ2-5, with TRBD2 identical over 9 bases. The germline V gene encodes CDR1 SQVTM and CDR2 ANQGSEA. V lost 3 bases, J lost 2 bases, and 1 base stayed unmatched. There are 13 residues in the CDR3. CDR3 sequence: CSVETSGQETQYF. CDR3 nucleotides: TGCAGCGTTGAGACTAGCGGACAAGAGACCCAGTACTTC.

This clonotype turned up a few times. The J gene is TRBJ2-1, the V gene TRBV30; D tentatively fits TRBD1 or TRBD2 (6 bases each). Trimming took off 5 bases at V and 4 bases at J, with 18 bases between the two ends. The CDR3 consists of 15 residues. The germline CDR1 and CDR2 sequences are GTSNPN and SVGIG (reference sequence). The CDR3 DNA follows: TGTGCCTGGCGGGGGCGAGGGGCCCATTACAATGAGCAGTTCTTC. Its translation: CAWRGRGAHYNEQFF.

This clonotype showed up just a few times. An end of the junction differs from the germline gene, which may be a read error. The V gene is TRBV4-3, the J gene TRBJ2-3; TRBD2 aligns across 9 bases. The CDR3 has 15 residues. The germline V gene has CDR1 LGHNA and CDR2 YSLEER. CDR3: CASSQEGTSRDTQYF. The CDR3 bases are TGCGCCAGCAGCCAAGAGGGGACTAGCAGAGATACGCAGTATTTT.

This clonotype was detected a few times. The chain links TRBV20-1 to TRBJ1-2; D is ambiguous. The V end lost 1 base, the J end lost 1 base, and 10 bases lay between the germline ends. Germline loops: CDR1 DFQATT, CDR2 SNEGSKA (reference sequence). The CDR3 consists of 14 residues. The CDR3 DNA reads as TGCAGTGCTAGAGTAGGGCCCGGTAACTATGGCTACACCTTC. It encodes CSARVGPGNYGYTF.

This clonotype was observed at least ten times. The chain employs TRBV7-8 and TRBJ2-3; a weak D match, TRBD2 (6 bases). V was trimmed by 3 bases and J by 4 bases, leaving 11 bases between them. The CDR3 extends over 14 amino acids. CDR1 and CDR2 from the germline V gene are SGHVS and FQNEAQ. The CDR3 DNA sequence: TGTGCCAGCAGCTTTGAACGCGGGGCAGATACGCAGTATTTT. Translating it yields CASSFERGADTQYF.

This clonotype was seen a handful of times. CDR3 protein: CASSFSGPQETQYF. DNA for the CDR3: TGCGCCAGCAGCTTCAGTGGGCCCCAAGAGACCCAGTACTTC. The chain is built from TRBV5-1 and TRBJ2-5; D is undetermined. Between the trimmed V and J ends, which lost 2 bases and 1 base, there was a span of 9 bases. Germline V gene lookup returns CDR1 SGHRS and CDR2 YFSETQ. The CDR3 contains 14 residues.

This clonotype was found a few times. The chain recombines TRBV5-5 with TRBJ2-7; D not certain. This CDR3 spans 13 amino acids. Per the germline V gene, CDR1 is SGHKS and CDR2 is YYEKEE (reference sequence). V lost 2 bases to trimming and J lost 13 bases, with 19 bases between them. The CDR3 spells CASSLADRRPPYF. The DNA for the CDR3 is TGTGCCAGCAGCTTAGCTGATAGGAGACCCCCCTACTTC. Supplemented by reference TRBV5-5 and TRBJ2-7, the full variable domain reads DAGVTQSPTHLIKTRGQQVTLRCSPISGHKSVSWYQQVLGQGPQFIFQYYEKEERGRGNFPDRFSARQFPNYSSELNVNALLLGDSALYLCASSLADRRPPYFGPGTRLTVT.

V and J are TRBV6-1 and TRBJ1-2, with 12 bases that match TRBD1. There are 14 residues in the CDR3. Unmatched junction bases numbered 5, after V lost 5 bases and J lost 7 bases. Germline V gene data show CDR1 as MNHNS and CDR2 as SASEGT. The DNA of the CDR3 is TGTGCCAGCAGTCGGGGACAGGGGGCGCTTGGCTACACCTTC. Encoded protein: CASSRGQGALGYTF.

In its sample, this clonotype was seen a few times. The chain is built from TRBV30 and TRBJ2-7; the D is unclear. CDR3 size: 12 residues. Germline CDR1 and CDR2: GTSNPN and SVGIG (reference sequence). V dropped 1 base and J dropped 3 bases, with 7 bases sitting between them. The CDR3 bases are TGTGCCTGGAGTGGGACCCTCTACGAGCAGTACTTC. This sequence encodes CAWSGTLYEQYF.

This clonotype showed up just a few times. V gene TRBV18 combines with J gene TRBJ1-2; D is perhaps TRBD1 (6 bases). V lost 3 bases to trimming and J lost 4 bases, with 21 bases between them. This CDR3 spans 17 amino acids. The germline gives CDR1 KGHSH, CDR2 LQKENI. CDR3 nucleotides: TGTGCCAGCTCACCGGAAACAGGGATCCGCTTAACCTATGGCTACACCTTC. Its translation: CASSPETGIRLTYGYTF.

The chain combines TRBV6-1 with TRBJ2-6; D ambiguous. CDR1 is MNHNS and CDR2 is SASEGT in the germline V gene. The V gene lost 8 bases and the J gene lost 4 bases, with 15 bases spanning the gap. There are 15 residues in the CDR3. The CDR3 region has the DNA TGTGCCAGCTCCCCTGCAGGTGTAGGGGCCAACGTCCTGACTTTC. It codes for CASSPAGVGANVLTF.

The chain employs TRBV7-9 and TRBJ2-1; D uncertain. There are 14 residues in the CDR3. The V gene lost 3 bases and the J gene lost 1 base, with 7 bases spanning the gap. CDR1 and CDR2 (germline): SEHNR, FQNEAQ (reference sequence). The CDR3 loop is CASSFSTSYNEQFF. Here the CDR3 DNA reads TGTGCCAGCAGCTTCAGCACATCCTACAATGAGCAGTTCTTC.

This clonotype was counted between two and nine times. One junction end disagrees with the germline gene, perhaps due to a read error. The V call is TRBV11-2, the J call TRBJ2-4, with D unresolved. Per the germline V gene, CDR1 is SGHAT and CDR2 is FQNNGV. The CDR3 has 13 amino acids. Here the CDR3 reads CASSLDAYGTTDF. DNA of the CDR3: TGTGCCAGCAGCTTAGATGCGTACGGAACAACGGACTTC. Together with reference TRBV11-2 and TRBJ2-4, the CDR3 gives the full variable domain: EAGVAQSPRYKIIEKRQSVAFWCNPISGHATLYWYQQILGQGPKLLIQFQNNGVVDDSQLPKDRFSAERLKGVDSTLKIQPAKLEDSAVYLCASSLDAYGTTDFGAGTRLSVL.

V usage is TRBV12-3 or TRBV12-4 and J usage is TRBJ1-3; D remains unclear. There are 14 residues in the CDR3. The V end lost 5 bases, the J end lost 2 bases, and 10 bases lay between the germline ends. Written as DNA, the CDR3 is TGTGCCAGCAGTACCGCGGGCGCTGGAAACACCATATATTTT. Its protein is CASSTAGAGNTIYF.

This clonotype showed up just a few times. The V and J genes are TRBV12-3 or TRBV12-4 and TRBJ2-2; possible D gene TRBD1, 5 bases. CDR3 length equals 14 residues. V shed 7 bases and J shed 4 bases, with 13 bases lying between them. DNA for the CDR3: TGTGCCAGCATTGCTGACAGCCCCACCGGGGAGCTGTTTTTT. This codes for CASIADSPTGELFF.

This clonotype was detected only a few times. This chain joins TRBV2 and TRBJ2-7, with 7 bases lining up with TRBD1. Trimming at V came to 4 bases and at J to 3 bases, leaving 9 bases not matched to a gene. Germline V gene sequence: CDR1 SNHLY, CDR2 FYNNEI. This CDR3 has 15 amino acids. CDR3 nucleotide sequence: TGTGCCAGCAGTGCAGAGACAGGGTGCCGCTACGAGCAGTACTTC. Translating gives CASSAETGCRYEQYF.